The subject of this entry is one TCR beta chain. This entry comes from a study of cytomegalovirus exposure and HLA in healthy donors. PCR involved 60 Vbeta and 13 Jbeta primers. Clones were sequenced by immunoSEQ multiplex PCR, and TCRdb holds only the in-frame ones, with some missing. Of over 150,000 clones detected, 70% to 80% appear once; the ten largest clones hold approximately 8.7%. Germline V lookup: CDR1 MRHNA, CDR2 SNTAGT. This CDR3 has 16 residues. V shed 5 bases and J 1 base; nucleotides not matched to a gene: 5. Sample: PBMCs. The source is a man aged 18 to 30 in good health and CMV-seropositive. V usage is TRBV6-4 and J usage is TRBJ2-6, with 7 bases matching TRBD1. As DNA, the CDR3 is TGTGCCAGCAGTAGGGACAGTACGTCTGGGGCCAACGTCCTGACTTTC. Translated: CASSRDSTSGANVLTF.